The 21 T cell receptor beta chains presented below share a single source sample, sequenced in a study of shared clonotypes between healthy human individuals (TCRdb year 2020). Receptors were amplified or captured by the immunoSEQ multiplex PCR assay. TCRdb re-hosts the immuneACCESS table, in-frame sequences only. Its copies lack some clones; in the studies checked, an unresolved V gene accounts for under half of them, and the cause for the rest is not known. In this sample the table shows around 1.9 million clones, around 93% of which occur a single time. The ten most abundant clones make up over 1.5% of the sample. CD8 naive samples consisted of CD45RO-negative cells that were positively selected for CCR7, yielding a CD45RA+CCR7+ population without TemRA cells. Material: naive CD8+ T cells from PBMCs. Per the publication, the cell subset or site label means: CD45RA+CCR7+. Receptors were obtained from a man younger than 35 in good health. Some clones in this sample may be carry-over from other donors' samples.

V usage is TRBV19 and J usage is TRBJ2-1; D not certain. CDR3 length: 13 residues. V lost 3 bases, J lost 7 bases, and 10 bases lay in between. The germline V gene has CDR1 LNHDA and CDR2 SQIVND (reference sequence). The CDR3 DNA is TGTGCCAGTAGTATCCCCGCATCGAATGAGCAGTTCTTC. Its protein product is CASSIPASNEQFF. The variable domain in full, completed from reference TRBV19 and TRBJ2-1, reads DGGITQSPKYLFRKEGQNVTLSCEQNLNHDAMYWYRQDPGQGLRLIYYSQIVNDFQKGDIAEGYSVSREKKESFPLTVTSAQKNPTAFYLCASSIPASNEQFFGPGTRLTVL.

The J gene is TRBJ2-7, the V gene TRBV6-5; D is tentatively TRBD1 or TRBD2 (5 bases each). Between the trimmed V and J ends, which lost 5 bases and 4 bases, there was a span of 15 bases. The CDR3 runs 14 residues. The germline gives CDR1 MNHEY, CDR2 SVGAGI. This chain's CDR3 is CASSEGPITYEQYF. As DNA, the CDR3 is TGTGCCAGCAGTGAGGGGCCTATTACGTACGAGCAGTACTTC.

The chain uses TRBV10-3 and TRBJ1-3, with D possibly matching TRBD1 (5 bases). The CDR3 extends over 15 amino acids. V lost 10 bases, J lost 0 bases, and 16 bases lay in between. Germline CDR1 ENHRY, CDR2 SYGVKD. CDR3 region: CATSPGPTSGNTIYF. The DNA for the CDR3 is TGTGCCACCAGCCCGGGACCGACCTCTGGAAACACCATATATTTT.

This clone was observed a few times. This sequence joins TRBV27 and TRBJ1-5; maybe TRBD1 (5 bases). Germline loops: CDR1 MNHEY, CDR2 SMNVEV (reference sequence). Trimming shortened V by 6 bases and J by 9 bases, and 12 bases separated the two germline ends. The CDR3 has 12 amino acids. CDR3: CASRGPGGPQHF. The CDR3 nucleotides are TGTGCCAGCAGGGGACCAGGTGGGCCCCAGCATTTT.

CDR3 residues: CASSPTKSNEQYF. The CDR3 DNA follows: TGTGCCAGCAGCCCAACAAAGAGCAACGAGCAGTACTTC. The chain carries TRBV7-6 and TRBJ2-7; no clear D. CDR1 SGHVS and CDR2 FNYEAQ come from the germline V gene. This CDR3 is 13 amino acids long. Trimming removed 5 bases at V and 5 bases at J, with 13 bases between.

The chain employs TRBV2 and TRBJ1-2; D is ambiguous. Germline CDR1 and CDR2: SNHLY and FYNNEI. The ends were cut back, 8 bases at V and 7 bases at J, with 23 bases in the middle. This CDR3 region has 15 residues. As DNA, the CDR3 is TGTGCCAGCTCCCTCGGGGAGGGCGTAAAGGGTGGCTACACCTTC. Translating gives CASSLGEGVKGGYTF.

This clone appeared once. The J gene is TRBJ2-1, the V gene TRBV7-9, with D unclear. The germline V gene encodes CDR1 SEHNR and CDR2 FQNEAQ (reference sequence). The CDR3 is 12 residues long. Trimming removed 3 bases at V and 9 bases at J, with 9 bases between. CDR3: CASSFERSEQFF. The CDR3 DNA follows: TGTGCCAGCAGCTTTGAGCGAAGTGAGCAGTTCTTC.

The chain links TRBV19 to TRBJ2-2; a weak D match, TRBD1 (5 bases). Germline CDR1 is LNHDA and CDR2 is SQIVND (reference sequence). The CDR3 loop spans 16 amino acids. V was pared by 0 bases and J by 4 bases, with 12 bases between. CDR3 sequence reads: CASSIEEGVPTGELFF. Written as DNA, the CDR3 is TGTGCCAGTAGTATAGAGGAAGGGGTCCCCACCGGGGAGCTGTTTTTT.

The J gene is TRBJ2-2, the V gene TRBV5-1, with TRBD2 identical over 14 bases. Germline CDR1 and CDR2: SGHRS and YFSETQ. V dropped 0 bases and J dropped 0; count of bases not matched to a gene: 10. This CDR3 is 21 amino acids long. CDR3: CASSLAGTAGLAGANTGELFF. CDR3 in DNA: TGCGCCAGCAGCTTGGCCGGGACGGCGGGACTAGCGGGAGCGAACACCGGGGAGCTGTTTTTT.

As DNA, the CDR3 is TGCGCCAGCAGCCAGTCCTACTGGGATGAGCAGTTCTTC. Its translation: CASSQSYWDEQFF. The chain has TRBV4-3 and TRBJ2-1; D is uncertain. The CDR3 covers 13 residues. V lost 3 bases to trimming and J lost 8 bases, with 11 bases between them. Germline lookup yields CDR1 LGHNA and CDR2 YSLEER.

The CDR3 DNA reads TGTGCCAGCAGCGAACTAGCGGGAAGGCAAGAGACCCAGTACTTC. Translated: CASSELAGRQETQYF. V usage is TRBV6-5 and J usage is TRBJ2-5; TRBD2 matches 10 bases. The length of the CDR3 is 15 residues. Looked up from germline, CDR1 is MNHEY and CDR2 is SVGAGI. V shed 6 bases, J shed 2 bases, and the junction held 6 bases outside the gene matches.

The chain joins TRBV5-8 to TRBJ2-5, with 8 bases matching TRBD2. Unmatched junction bases numbered 4, after V lost 4 bases and J lost 11 bases. Germline CDR1 and CDR2: SGHTS and YDEGEE. There are 11 residues in the CDR3. This chain's CDR3 is CASSTGTRQYF. The CDR3 coding sequence is TGTGCCAGCAGCACCGGGACTAGACAGTACTTC.

V usage is TRBV28 and J usage is TRBJ2-1; weak D call: TRBD1 (6 bases). Per germline, CDR1 MDHEN and CDR2 SYDVKM. There are 15 residues in the CDR3. Trimming left V 3 bases short and J 5 bases short, with 14 bases between. The CDR3 protein is CASSLIRGGNNEQFF. DNA of the CDR3: TGTGCCAGCAGTTTGATCAGGGGTGGAAACAATGAGCAGTTCTTC.

For the CDR3, the DNA is TGCAGCGTTGATGAATCTAGCGGGAGCTACAATGAGCAGTTCTTC. Residues: CSVDESSGSYNEQFF. The chain couples TRBV29-1 to TRBJ2-1; 10 nucleotides agree with TRBD2. The V gene end was trimmed by 3 bases and the J gene end by 3 bases; junction bases not matched to a gene: 5. CDR1 SQVTM and CDR2 ANQGSEA come from the germline V gene. The CDR3 length is 15 residues.

This clone has a single count. For the CDR3, the DNA is TGTGCCAGCAGCTTGAGGACAGGGGAAACCAAAAACATTCAGTACTTC. Residues: CASSLRTGETKNIQYF. The rearrangement joins TRBV7-9 to TRBJ2-4; 9 bases align to TRBD1. V was clipped by 3 bases and J by 2 bases; unmatched bases: 5. The CDR3 consists of 16 residues. CDR1 is SEHNR and CDR2 is FQNEAQ in the germline V gene (reference sequence).

The chain uses TRBV28 and TRBJ1-1; maybe TRBD1 (5 bases). The germline V and J ends were trimmed by 6 bases and 1 base, with 12 bases remaining between them. The CDR3 consists of 14 residues. Germline-derived CDR1 and CDR2 are MDHEN and SYDVKM. CDR3 loop: CASSKGAPNTEAFF. The CDR3 DNA follows: TGTGCCAGCAGCAAAGGGGCTCCGAACACTGAAGCTTTCTTT.

The chain employs TRBV7-9 and TRBJ2-7; D is unclear. V lost 2 bases to trimming and J lost 4 bases, with 15 bases between them. Per germline, CDR1 SEHNR and CDR2 FQNEAQ (reference sequence). The CDR3 extends over 15 amino acids. CDR3 DNA: TGTGCCAGCAGCTTATGGGAACAAGCCCTTTACGAGCAGTACTTC. Its translation is CASSLWEQALYEQYF.

The rearrangement joins TRBV14 to TRBJ1-1; unclear D gene. Trimming took 0 bases from V and 1 from J, leaving 21 bases between them. Germline V gene sequence: CDR1 SGHDN, CDR2 FVKESK. The CDR3 contains 19 residues. DNA for the CDR3: TGTGCCAGCAGCCAAGAAGGCCCCTGGAGCTTTCGGGGGAACACTGAAGCTTTCTTT. Protein product: CASSQEGPWSFRGNTEAFF. Supplemented by reference TRBV14 and TRBJ1-1, the full variable domain reads EAGVTQFPSHSVIEKGQTVTLRCDPISGHDNLYWYRRVMGKEIKFLLHFVKESKQDESGMPNNRFLAERTGGTYSTLKVQPAELEDSGVYFCASSQEGPWSFRGNTEAFFGQGTRLTVV.

This chain joins TRBV2 and TRBJ2-3; D is possibly TRBD1 or TRBD2 (5 bases each). The CDR3 totals 14 residues. Germline CDR1 reads SNHLY; CDR2 reads FYNNEI. The V and J ends lost 11 bases and 2 bases respectively, with 17 bases between them. In DNA form, the CDR3 reads TGTGCCTCCCAGGGCGGGTATGACACAGATACGCAGTATTTT. It translates to CASQGGYDTDTQYF.

This clone showed up just once. The chain combines TRBV7-3 with TRBJ2-5, with D unclear. Trimming removed 2 bases from V and 1 base from J, with 14 bases in between. This CDR3 comprises 16 residues. Germline CDR1 and CDR2: SGHTA and FQGTGA. CDR3 sequence reads: CASSLEHSAGQETQYF. In nucleotides, the CDR3 is TGTGCCAGCAGCTTAGAACATTCGGCAGGCCAAGAGACCCAGTACTTC.

The chain uses TRBV5-5 and TRBJ1-2, with 9 bases aligning to TRBD1. CDR1 and CDR2 (germline): SGHKS, YYEKEE (reference sequence). This CDR3 comprises 15 residues. V shed 4 bases and J 2 bases; nucleotides not matched to a gene: 6. The CDR3 DNA reads as TGTGCCAGCAGCACACCGGGACAGGGCAACTATGGCTACACCTTC. Protein: CASSTPGQGNYGYTF.